The 2 T cell receptor beta chains below all came from one sample that was sequenced in a study of cytomegalovirus exposure and HLA in healthy donors. The PCR ran on 60 Vbeta and 13 Jbeta primers. Using immunoSEQ multiplex PCR, the repertoire was profiled, and TCRdb retains in-frame clones only, with some absent. The sample lists 130,000 or so clones, approximately 84% occurring once. Sequencing used PBMCs. The receptors originated from a woman aged 18-29 years in good health and CMV-seronegative.

This chain joins TRBV2 and TRBJ2-7, with TRBD2 matching over 8 bases. CDR3 length: 12 amino acids. V shed 7 bases, J shed 6 bases, and the junction held 5 bases outside the gene matches. The germline gives CDR1 SNHLY, CDR2 FYNNEI. CDR3: CASTRTSSEQYF. CDR3 coding DNA: TGTGCCAGCACCAGGACTAGCAGCGAGCAGTACTTC.

This rearrangement joins TRBV30 to TRBJ2-7, with 13 bases that match TRBD2. The CDR3 is 21 amino acids. V lost 0 bases, J lost 6 bases, and 23 bases stayed unmatched. Germline CDR1 is GTSNPN and CDR2 is SVGIG (reference sequence). The CDR3 DNA reads TGTGCCTGGAGTGTACGCCCCCGGACTAGCGGGAGAACTCCCCTGAGAGGCGAGCAGTACTTC. This codes for CAWSVRPRTSGRTPLRGEQYF.